The 26 T cell receptor beta chains listed next were all sequenced from one sample in a study of T cells after yellow fever vaccination. TCRdb fed the 5' RACE reads into MiXCR, producing one record per CDR3 protein. The sample carries some 350,000 distinct CDR3 sequences, 8.7% recorded once. Here the sequenced sample was PBMCs, taken on the day of the first yellow fever vaccination. The receptors were gathered from a young man who received the YFV17D yellow fever vaccine.

In this sample, this clonotype turned up many times. The chain recombines TRBV20-1 with TRBJ2-1, with D perhaps TRBD2 (5 bases). V lost 5 bases to trimming and J lost 3 bases, with 8 bases between them. The CDR3 is made up of 12 amino acids. CDR1 and CDR2 (germline): DFQATT, SNEGSKA (reference sequence). The CDR3 loop is CSASAGYNEQFF. In DNA form, the CDR3 reads TGCAGTGCTTCGGCGGGCTACAATGAGCAGTTCTTC.

This clonotype has a handful of counts. The gene calls are TRBV24-1 and TRBJ2-1; 10 nucleotides agree with TRBD2. Trimming took 3 bases from V and 0 from J; bases not matched to a gene: 1. Germline CDR1 is KGHDR and CDR2 is SFDVKD. The CDR3 runs to 16 residues. In DNA form, the CDR3 reads TGTGCCACCAGTGATGGACTAGCGGACTCCTACAATGAGCAGTTCTTC. Its translation: CATSDGLADSYNEQFF.

The genes are TRBV6-1 and TRBJ1-5, with 9 bases matching TRBD1. V was pared by 4 bases and J by 11 bases, with 9 bases of the junction left unmatched. Germline V gene data show CDR1 as MNHNS and CDR2 as SASEGT. The CDR3 has 14 residues. The CDR3 nucleotides read TGTGCCAGCAGTGTCGGGACAGGGTTCCCGTCCCAGCATTTT. Translated, it gives CASSVGTGFPSQHF.

This clonotype was counted a few times. The chain is built from TRBV6-2 or TRBV6-3 and TRBJ1-5; 7 bases line up with TRBD1. The CDR3 extends over 16 amino acids. CDR1 is MNHEY, CDR2 SVGEGT, per germline. J lost 0 bases, V lost 2 bases, and 4 bases had no gene match. The CDR3 nucleotides are TGTGCCAGCAGTTACGAGGGACAGAATAGCAATCAGCCCCAGCATTTT. Translating it yields CASSYEGQNSNQPQHF.

The rearrangement links TRBV19 to TRBJ2-1; no definite D call. The germline V gene has CDR1 LNHDA and CDR2 SQIVND (reference sequence). This CDR3 is built from 15 residues. Trimming stripped 3 bases from V and 0 bases from J, with 9 bases between. The DNA for the CDR3 is TGTGCCAGTAGTATTACGATGAGCTCCTACAATGAGCAGTTCTTC. Amino acid sequence: CASSITMSSYNEQFF.

In this sample, this clonotype turned up a few times. The chain carries TRBV5-1 and TRBJ2-2; perhaps TRBD2 as D (6 bases). There are 14 residues in the CDR3. V was pared by 9 bases and J by 2 bases, with 14 bases between. The V gene's germline CDR1 is SGHRS and CDR2 YFSETQ. The CDR3 loop is CATAEGLNTGELFF. CDR3 nucleotides: TGCGCCACCGCGGAGGGTCTAAACACCGGGGAGCTGTTTTTT.

This clonotype showed up just a few times. This chain uses TRBV5-8 with TRBJ1-2; tentatively, D is TRBD1 (5 bases). This CDR3 region has 15 residues. Trimming removed 5 bases from V and 4 bases from J, with 18 bases in between. Per the germline V gene, CDR1 is SGHTS and CDR2 is YDEGEE. The CDR3 here is CASRPGPLISYGYTF. The CDR3 nucleotides read TGTGCCAGCAGGCCGGGACCGCTGATTTCCTATGGCTACACCTTC.

This clonotype was detected only a few times. The chain combines TRBV6-1 with TRBJ2-1, with TRBD2 identical over 9 bases. CDR1 is MNHNS, CDR2 SASEGT, per germline. This CDR3 contains 15 residues. With V trimmed by 6 bases and J by 6 bases, 9 bases remained unmatched. The CDR3, as DNA: TGTGCCAGCAGGACTCTAGCGGGGCCAGGCAATGAGCAGTTCTTC. As protein: CASRTLAGPGNEQFF.

This clonotype was seen at least ten times. The V and J genes are TRBV7-3 and TRBJ2-7, with TRBD2 matching 13 bases. Losses at the gene ends were 1 base for V and 2 bases for J; bases not matched to a gene: 2. The CDR3 extends over 16 amino acids. Germline-derived CDR1 and CDR2 are SGHTA and FQGTGA. CDR3 protein: CASSLRGLAGPYEQYV. The CDR3 bases are TGTGCCAGCAGCTTAAGGGGACTAGCGGGGCCCTACGAGCAGTACGTC.

There are many counts of this clonotype. The chain uses TRBV12-3 or TRBV12-4 and TRBJ2-3, with D maybe TRBD1 (5 bases). Trimming stripped 2 bases from V and 5 bases from J, with 5 bases between. This CDR3 comprises 12 residues. The DNA for the CDR3 is TGTGCCAGCAGTTTAACAGGAGATACGCAGTATTTT. It specifies CASSLTGDTQYF.

This clonotype was seen more than once but under ten times. The genes are TRBV7-2 and TRBJ1-1; TRBD1 is a possible D gene (6 bases). Trimming took off 2 bases at V and 11 bases at J, with 15 bases between the two ends. The CDR3 is made up of 13 amino acids. Germline loops: CDR1 SGHTA, CDR2 FQGNSA. The CDR3 DNA is TGTGCCAGCAGCTTACAATCAGGGGATCGGGCTTTCTTT. This sequence encodes CASSLQSGDRAFF.

This clonotype occurred many times. The chain joins TRBV18 to TRBJ2-3; D not certain. Trimming removed 3 bases from V and 2 bases from J, with 12 bases in between. The CDR3 is 15 residues long. The germline CDR1 and CDR2 sequences are KGHSH and LQKENI. The CDR3 protein is CASSPDGRITDTQYF. CDR3 bases: TGTGCCAGCTCACCGGACGGACGAATCACAGATACGCAGTATTTT.

The chain carries TRBV7-9 and TRBJ1-5; D remains unclear. The CDR3 consists of 13 residues. The V gene's germline CDR1 is SEHNR and CDR2 FQNEAQ (reference sequence). The germline V and J ends were trimmed by 4 bases and 5 bases, with 9 bases remaining between them. This CDR3 reads CASSSENHQPQHF. In nucleotides, the CDR3 is TGTGCCAGCAGCTCGGAAAATCATCAGCCCCAGCATTTT.

This clonotype was picked up a small number of times. This chain connects TRBV4-3 to TRBJ2-6; no definite D call. The germline V and J ends were trimmed by 4 bases and 0 bases, with 4 bases remaining between them. The germline V gene has CDR1 LGHNA and CDR2 YSLEER. The CDR3 spans 14 residues. The CDR3 here is CASSPFSGANVLTF. The DNA for the CDR3 is TGCGCCAGCAGCCCGTTCTCTGGGGCCAACGTCCTGACTTTC.

At least ten counts were recorded for this clonotype. This sequence joins TRBV5-6 and TRBJ1-5; unclear D gene. From germline, CDR1 is SGHDT and CDR2 YYEEEE. This CDR3 contains 14 residues. The ends were cut back, 6 bases at V and 0 bases at J, with 10 bases in the middle. CDR3 protein: CASTRRDSNQPQHF. DNA for the CDR3: TGTGCCAGCACCCGGCGGGATAGCAATCAGCCCCAGCATTTT. The whole variable domain, filled in from reference TRBV5-6 and TRBJ1-5, reads DAGVTQSPTHLIKTRGQQVTLRCSPKSGHDTVSWYQQALGQGPQFIFQYYEEEERQRGNFPDRFSGHQFPNYSSELNVNALLLGDSALYLCASTRRDSNQPQHFGDGTRLSIL.

There are a few counts of this clonotype. This rearrangement joins TRBV20-1 to TRBJ2-5; D is perhaps TRBD2 (7 bases). Germline V gene data show CDR1 as DFQATT and CDR2 as SNEGSKA (reference sequence). Trimming stripped 8 bases from V and 5 bases from J, with 15 bases between. The CDR3 spans 12 residues. The CDR3, as DNA: TGCAGTTACCGGGGGGCCGGGGAGACCCAGTACTTC. Translation gives CSYRGAGETQYF.

The V call is TRBV20-1, the J call TRBJ1-1; D might be TRBD1 (5 bases). Germline lookup yields CDR1 DFQATT and CDR2 SNEGSKA (reference sequence). Trimming stripped 5 bases from V and 7 bases from J, with 8 bases between. The length of the CDR3 is 10 residues. This CDR3 is CSAWDFEAFF. CDR3 bases: TGCAGTGCTTGGGACTTTGAAGCTTTCTTT.

The rearrangement links TRBV7-2 to TRBJ1-5; D not resolved. Germline V gives CDR1 SGHTA, CDR2 FQGNSA. The CDR3 runs 15 residues. V was cut by 5 bases and J by 0 bases, with 11 bases left in between. The CDR3 nucleotides are TGTGCCAGCAGCCTGGGAGTATATAGCAATCAGCCCCAGCATTTT. Residues: CASSLGVYSNQPQHF.

The table lists this clonotype with a few counts. The V and J genes are TRBV7-3 and TRBJ1-6, with 9 bases fitting TRBD1. Germline V gene sequence: CDR1 SGHTA, CDR2 FQGTGA. V dropped 8 bases and J dropped 6; count of bases not matched to a gene: 2. The CDR3 is made up of 13 amino acids. The CDR3 sequence: CASRQGVNSPLHF. CDR3 DNA: TGTGCCAGCCGACAGGGGGTTAATTCACCCCTCCACTTT.

This clonotype has a handful of counts. The chain couples TRBV10-1 to TRBJ2-3, with TRBD2 matching over 7 bases. J was trimmed by 5 bases and V by 4 bases; bases with no gene match: 6. The CDR3 runs 14 residues. Germline CDR1 reads WNHNN; CDR2 reads SYGVQD (reference sequence). CDR3 DNA sequence: TGCGCCAGCAGTGGGGCGGGGGAGAGAGATACGCAGTATTTT. It specifies CASSGAGERDTQYF.

This clonotype occurred many times. The chain has TRBV6-1 and TRBJ2-7; weak D call: TRBD1 (6 bases). The germline V and J ends were trimmed by 3 bases and 4 bases, with 19 bases remaining between them. The V gene's germline CDR1 is MNHNS and CDR2 SASEGT. CDR3 size: 16 residues. The CDR3 reads CASSEVGRGLPYEQYV. CDR3 in DNA: TGTGCCAGCAGTGAGGTTGGCAGGGGATTACCTTACGAGCAGTACGTC.

About this clonotype: A much larger clone sits a single nucleotide away, making a read error possible. The V and J genes are TRBV5-6 and TRBJ1-6; D perhaps matches TRBD1 (5 bases). CDR1 and CDR2 from the germline V gene are SGHDT and YYEEEE. CDR3 length equals 15 residues. The CDR3 nucleotides are TGTGCCAGCAACTTGGTGACAGCATATAATTCACCCCTCCACTTT. It codes for CASNLVTAYNSPLHF.

This clonotype was counted only a few times. This chain links TRBV13 with TRBJ1-1, with D possibly being TRBD1 (6 bases). The CDR3 loop spans 14 amino acids. Germline V lookup: CDR1 PRHDT, CDR2 FYEKMQ (reference sequence). The V and J ends lost 5 bases and 4 bases respectively, with 14 bases between them. The CDR3 sequence is CASSIIQGGTEAFF. In DNA, the CDR3 is TGTGCCAGCAGCATTATACAGGGAGGCACTGAAGCTTTCTTT.

The CDR3 DNA follows: TGTGCCAGCAGTTTATGGGGGCGAGGACAGCCCCAGCATTTT. This translates into CASSLWGRGQPQHF. The chain carries TRBV12-3 or TRBV12-4 and TRBJ1-5, with a weak D call TRBD1 (6 bases). V was cut by 2 bases and J by 7 bases, with 12 bases left in between. This CDR3 is 14 amino acids long.

The table lists this clonotype with a few counts. The chain joins TRBV14 to TRBJ2-1; the D gene could be TRBD1 or TRBD2 (5 bases each). V was shortened by 2 bases and J by 5 bases, with 13 bases between the two germline ends. Germline V lookup: CDR1 SGHDN, CDR2 FVKESK. The length of the CDR3 is 15 residues. CDR3 DNA sequence: TGTGCCAGCAGCCAACCCGGGACGCCACACAATGAGCAGTTCTTC. Translation: CASSQPGTPHNEQFF.

This clonotype was found many times. The V call is TRBV20-1, the J call TRBJ1-1; the D gene is possibly TRBD1 (5 bases). The CDR3 is 14 amino acids. Trimming stripped 3 bases from V and 10 bases from J, with 21 bases between. Per the germline V gene, CDR1 is DFQATT and CDR2 is SNEGSKA (reference sequence). The DNA for the CDR3 is TGCAGTGCTAGGGGGGGTGAGGGCTCCCTAGTAGCTTTCTTT. Translation gives CSARGGEGSLVAFF.